This T cell receptor (beta chain) comes out of a study of blood T cell repertoires in COVID-19. About the study: Samples representing acute and convalescent COVID-19 were sourced from the United States, Italy and Spain. Sources were T cells, B-cell-depleted T cells, or PBMCs; the material itself was cDNA or gDNA.

The authors' processing: Reference gene primer amplification in the assay estimated nucleated cell counts. Only in-frame clones appear in the TCRdb table, and some are missing; sequencing was by immunoSEQ multiplex PCR. V, J and clone size were drawn from that table, and D and trimming were deduced from the DNA. There are under 350,000 clones in the sample; roughly 91% occur only once, and about 1.7% lies in the top ten. Patients of the Seattle cohort, enrolled during active infection, were followed longitudinally. The TCR originated in a young woman with COVID-19, enrolled during active disease. The sequenced sample consisted of peripheral blood.

CDR3 sequence reads: CASSLEQGNTEAFF. The CDR3 bases are TGTGCCAGCAGCTTAGAACAGGGAAACACTGAAGCTTTCTTT. This rearrangement joins TRBV7-9 to TRBJ1-1; a weak D match, TRBD1 (6 bases). Trimming removed 1 base from V and 2 bases from J, with 8 bases in between. The CDR3 covers 14 residues. Per germline, CDR1 SEHNR and CDR2 FQNEAQ (reference sequence).